Reported below is one T cell receptor beta chain. The data originate from a study of T and B cells in COVID-19 patients. About the study: Most recovered patients had mild to moderate COVID-19 treated as outpatients.

TRB rearrangements were amplified by multiplex PCR with BIOMED2 TRB-A/B primers. Via MiXCR, TCRdb re-called the multiplex PCR reads, giving one row per CDR3 protein. Among around 2,900 distinct CDR3 sequences listed, around 25% were seen once. Per germline, CDR1 SGHRS and CDR2 YFSETQ. Trimming removed 4 bases from V and 8 bases from J; junction bases left unmatched: 11. The length of the CDR3 is 15 residues. TRB was amplified from about 250-500 ng of blood genomic DNA. This chain links TRBV5-1 with TRBJ1-2; 10 bases match TRBD1. The sequenced material came from blood. The clonotype comes from a human donor with active COVID-19. In DNA, the CDR3 is TGCGCCAGCAGCCCCCCCCTGACAGGGGGCGAGGGCTACACCTTC. Translating it yields CASSPPLTGGEGYTF. The full variable domain, completed using reference TRBV5-1 and TRBJ1-2, is KAGVTQTPRYLIKTRGQQVTLSCSPISGHRSVSWYQQTPGQGLQFLFEYFSETQRNKGNFPGRFSGRQFSNSRSEMNVSTLELGDSALYLCASSPPLTGGEGYTFGSGTRLTVV.